The table lists the clone carrying this T cell receptor (beta chain) with many counts. What it binds is unknown. The time point here: sample taken at primary tumor resection. This record comes from a study of spatial heterogeneity in lung cancer. Findings of the study overall: Higher tumor mutation counts went along with higher counts of expanded intratumoral alpha and beta TCRs. Nonsynonymous mutations, ubiquitous and regional, were tracked respectively by counts of ubiquitous and regional expanded TCRs.

TCRdb redid the calling of the 5' RACE reads with MiXCR, one entry per CDR3 protein. The sample holds about 10,000 distinct CDR3 sequences, around 3% seen once. This CDR3 comprises 16 residues. Trimming at V came to 6 bases and at J to 4 bases, leaving 13 bases not matched to a gene. CDR1 and CDR2 (germline): LNHNV, YYDKDF (reference sequence). The sample here was lung tumor tissue, taken at surgery. This TCR came from a male donor with early-stage non-small cell lung cancer. V is TRBV15 and J is TRBJ2-3, with 7 bases aligning to TRBD2. CDR3 loop: CATRALPRGGADTQYF. CDR3 in DNA: TGTGCCACCAGAGCCCTACCCCGCGGGGGAGCAGATACGCAGTATTTT.